The rows below give T cell receptor beta chains drawn from one sample of a study of blood T cell repertoires in COVID-19. The protocol was immunoSEQ multiplex PCR, while the TCRdb copy is restricted to in-frame clones and leaves out a portion. The sample consists of about 130,000 clones, more than 80% of them appearing once. Sequenced sample: peripheral blood. The receptors come from an elderly woman with COVID-19, enrolled during active disease. The CDR3 runs from the conserved cysteine through the conserved F or W. The D gene is left open where the match is weak.

D: TRBD1; J: TRBJ1-1; V: TRBV6-2/TRBV6-3; CDR3: CASSYLTGRVNTEAFF
D: TRBD2; J: TRBJ2-5; V: TRBV19; CDR3: CATGLAGGPGETQYF
D: .; J: TRBJ2-7; V: TRBV5-1; CDR3: CASSLAQGFDEQYF
D: TRBD2; J: TRBJ2-7; V: TRBV6-5; CDR3: CASSYRAAGDQYEQYF
D: .; J: TRBJ2-7; V: TRBV15; CDR3: CATSRPQGYEQYF
D: TRBD2; J: TRBJ2-3; V: TRBV15; CDR3: CATSSFLAGGPSDTQYF
D: TRBD1; J: TRBJ1-6; V: TRBV4-1; CDR3: CASSQRPGQGAPTPLHF
D: .; J: TRBJ2-5; V: TRBV11-2; CDR3: CASSLSEYQETQYF
D: .; J: TRBJ1-3; V: TRBV4-3; CDR3: CASTEAAASGNTIYF
D: TRBD2; J: TRBJ2-2; V: TRBV7-7; CDR3: CASSLSPIGGANTGELFF
D: .; J: TRBJ2-7; V: TRBV29-1; CDR3: CSVAPRPYEQYF
D: TRBD1; J: TRBJ2-7; V: TRBV28; CDR3: CASSLSSGTDTYEQYF
D: TRBD1; J: TRBJ2-2; V: TRBV27; CDR3: CASSSPTGAPGELFF
D: .; J: TRBJ1-3; V: TRBV18; CDR3: CASSPQQGSGNTIYF
D: .; J: TRBJ1-6; V: TRBV6-1; CDR3: CASSESFTGSSYNSPLHF
D: .; J: TRBJ1-5; V: TRBV7-2; CDR3: CASSGRLQNQPQHF
D: .; J: TRBJ2-7; V: TRBV12-5; CDR3: CASGSQVGEQYF
D: TRBD1; J: TRBJ2-6; V: TRBV11-3; CDR3: CASSPGTGAGANVLTF
D: TRBD1; J: TRBJ1-2; V: TRBV7-2; CDR3: CASSPPQGRNYGYTF
D: .; J: TRBJ2-5; V: TRBV9; CDR3: CASSVGSDTETQYF
D: .; J: TRBJ1-2; V: TRBV28; CDR3: CASSRNRDGGYGYTF
D: .; J: TRBJ2-3; V: TRBV7-7; CDR3: CASSLNPGFTDTQYF
D: TRBD2; J: TRBJ2-7; V: TRBV28; CDR3: CASSFSRTSGKRSSYEQYF
D: .; J: TRBJ2-7; V: TRBV6-2/TRBV6-3; CDR3: CASSYPRGAETYEQYF
D: .; J: TRBJ1-6; V: TRBV30; CDR3: CAWSIGESYNSPLHF
D: .; J: TRBJ2-1; V: TRBV10-3; CDR3: CAISESLVTSFF
D: TRBD1; J: TRBJ1-6; V: TRBV7-2; CDR3: CASSSGQVFDPLHF
D: .; J: TRBJ1-1; V: TRBV5-1; CDR3: CASSPSRGGFTEAFF
D: TRBD1; J: TRBJ2-3; V: TRBV18; CDR3: CASSQDRGTQYF
D: TRBD1; J: TRBJ1-5; V: TRBV5-1; CDR3: CASSEGQGNQPQHF
D: .; J: TRBJ1-5; V: TRBV6-6; CDR3: CASRTNQPQHF
D: .; J: TRBJ1-1; V: TRBV3-1/TRBV3-2; CDR3: CASSPTTGKTEAFF
D: .; J: TRBJ1-1; V: TRBV18; CDR3: CASSSRTEGTEAFF
D: TRBD2; J: TRBJ2-1; V: TRBV27; CDR3: CASSPRRLAVFNEQFF
D: TRBD1; J: TRBJ2-3; V: TRBV3-1/TRBV3-2; CDR3: CASRRTGFGDTQYF
D: TRBD2; J: TRBJ2-1; V: TRBV3-1/TRBV3-2; CDR3: CASSQEVMSGRHYNEQFF
D: .; J: TRBJ2-1; V: TRBV7-2; CDR3: CASSLGDARGEQFF
D: .; J: TRBJ2-3; V: TRBV18; CDR3: CASSGIAGGSTDTQYF
D: TRBD1; J: TRBJ1-6; V: TRBV5-6; CDR3: CASSLPTGGNSPLHF
D: .; J: TRBJ2-2; V: TRBV15; CDR3: CATSISPNTGELFF
D: .; J: TRBJ2-5; V: TRBV19; CDR3: CASSIRRGKETQYF
D: TRBD1; J: TRBJ1-1; V: TRBV29-1; CDR3: CSVVQGAGNTEAFF
D: TRBD2; J: TRBJ2-5; V: TRBV6-6; CDR3: CASSPLLAGGPNGETQYF
D: .; J: TRBJ2-5; V: TRBV5-5; CDR3: CASSPHFDTLRETQYF
D: .; J: TRBJ2-3; V: TRBV28; CDR3: CASRKQGWGDTQYF
D: TRBD1; J: TRBJ2-7; V: TRBV7-9; CDR3: CASESRTGPEQYF
D: .; J: TRBJ2-1; V: TRBV6-6; CDR3: CASSRPGQGYNEQFF
D: TRBD1; J: TRBJ1-1; V: TRBV10-3; CDR3: CAISGQGETEAFF
D: .; J: TRBJ1-2; V: TRBV28; CDR3: CASSATTGIYGYTF
D: TRBD2; J: TRBJ2-1; V: TRBV28; CDR3: CASSLAGTSGRELSQFF
D: .; J: TRBJ2-2; V: TRBV28; CDR3: CASSRQTGPTGELFF
D: .; J: TRBJ1-5; V: TRBV7-2; CDR3: CASSLALSSNQPQHF
D: .; J: TRBJ1-2; V: TRBV7-2; CDR3: CASSLGRGSFGYTF